The 5 T cell receptor beta chains below all came from one sample that was sequenced in a study of CD8 T cells in ankylosing spondylitis. TCRdb used MiXCR to reprocess the 5' RACE reads, holding one entry per CDR3 protein. The sample has some 92,000 distinct CDR3 sequences; around 26% are singletons. The sample was blood, either unsorted or a sorted T cell fraction (not recorded which). The receptors were sampled from a male donor with ankylosing spondylitis or in good health (not recorded which).

This chain joins TRBV28 and TRBJ2-1; unclear D gene. The CDR3 is 12 amino acids. V lost 1 base and J 9 bases, leaving 7 bases between the germline ends. CDR1 is MDHEN and CDR2 is SYDVKM in the germline V gene. The CDR3 coding sequence is TGTGCCAGCAGTTTATTGTTTGGTGAGCAGTTCTTC. Translating it yields CASSLLFGEQFF.

This clonotype was recorded a few times. V is TRBV20-1 and J is TRBJ2-3, with D uncertain. Per germline, CDR1 DFQATT and CDR2 SNEGSKA (reference sequence). V was cut by 0 bases and J by 4 bases, with 23 bases left in between. The CDR3 is 18 residues long. In nucleotides, the CDR3 is TGCAGTGCTAGAGATCCCCCAGACAAACGCAGACCCGCAGATACGCAGTATTTT. Its translation is CSARDPPDKRRPADTQYF.

This clonotype was detected many times. The chain is built from TRBV20-1 and TRBJ1-6; a weak D match, TRBD1 (6 bases). Germline-derived CDR1 and CDR2 are DFQATT and SNEGSKA (reference sequence). The CDR3 runs to 16 residues. The V gene lost 0 bases and the J gene lost 7 bases, with 16 bases spanning the gap. The CDR3 loop is CSARDLWGGPNSPLHF. In DNA form, the CDR3 reads TGCAGTGCTAGAGATCTCTGGGGGGGGCCCAATTCACCCCTCCACTTT.

The chain links TRBV27 to TRBJ2-7; TRBD1 is a possible D gene (6 bases). The CDR3 covers 13 residues. Germline V gene lookup returns CDR1 MNHEY and CDR2 SMNVEV (reference sequence). Between the trimmed V and J ends, which lost 10 bases and 3 bases, there was a span of 16 bases. This CDR3 is CATAGIGGYEQYF. In nucleotides, the CDR3 is TGTGCCACCGCCGGGATAGGGGGCTACGAGCAGTACTTC.

This clonotype showed up just a few times. The chain joins TRBV5-1 to TRBJ2-1, with D maybe TRBD1 (5 bases). V was clipped by 2 bases and J by 1 base, with 10 bases between them. Germline CDR1 SGHRS, CDR2 YFSETQ. The CDR3 consists of 15 residues. This chain's CDR3 is CASSFPQVSYNEQFF. Here the CDR3 DNA reads TGCGCCAGCAGCTTTCCACAGGTTTCCTACAATGAGCAGTTCTTC.